This TCR beta chain was sequenced in a study of T cells in Graves' hyperthyroidism and ophthalmopathy. V was trimmed by 8 bases and J by 2 bases, leaving 9 bases between them. The germline CDR1 and CDR2 sequences are SQVTM and ANQGSEA. This CDR3 has 11 residues. RNA transcripts yielded amplified TCR beta CDR3 regions. The study used the HTBI primer set for a first-round RT-PCR of the TCR CDR3. TCRdb called the multiplex PCR reads again in MiXCR, with one record for every CDR3 protein. The sample lists approximately 500,000 distinct CDR3 sequences, 40% to 55% occurring once. This clonotype was found a few times.

The chain employs TRBV29-1 and TRBJ2-5, with D possibly being TRBD1 (6 bases). The sequenced material came from peripheral blood or thyroid tissue (not recorded which). The sequence was collected from a young woman with Graves' hyperthyroidism. As DNA, the CDR3 is TGCAGCCTGACAGGACAAGAGACCCAGTACTTC. Translation gives CSLTGQETQYF.